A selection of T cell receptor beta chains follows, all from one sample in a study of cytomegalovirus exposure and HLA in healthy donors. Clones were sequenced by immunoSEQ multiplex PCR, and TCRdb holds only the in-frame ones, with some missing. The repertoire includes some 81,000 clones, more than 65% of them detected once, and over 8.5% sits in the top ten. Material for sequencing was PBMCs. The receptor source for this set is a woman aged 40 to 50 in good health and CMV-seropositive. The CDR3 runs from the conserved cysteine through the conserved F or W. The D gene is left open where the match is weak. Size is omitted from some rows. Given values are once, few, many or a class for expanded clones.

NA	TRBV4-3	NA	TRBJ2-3	TGCGCCAGCAGCCAAGGTGTGGGGGCCGGACGCACAGATACGCAGTATTTT	CASSQGVGAGRTDTQYF
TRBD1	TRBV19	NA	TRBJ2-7	TGTGCCAGTAAACCGGGACAGGATTTCTACGAGCAGTACTTC	CASKPGQDFYEQYF
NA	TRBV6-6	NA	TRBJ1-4	TGTGCCAGCAGTTACTCCCAGGGGAATGGAGAAAAACTGTTTTTT	CASSYSQGNGEKLFF
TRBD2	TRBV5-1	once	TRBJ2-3	TGCGCCAGCAGCCCCTCTCGGGGGACTAGCGGTACAGATACGCAGTATTTT	CASSPSRGTSGTDTQYF
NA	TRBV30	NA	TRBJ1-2	TGTGCCTGGAGCCTGAACTATGGCTACACCTTC	CAWSLNYGYTF
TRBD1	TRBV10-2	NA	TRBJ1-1	TGCGCCAGCTCGGGACAGTATAAACCTGAAGCTTTCTTT	CASSGQYKPEAFF
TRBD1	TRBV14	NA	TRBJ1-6	TGTGCCAGCAGCCAAGCAGGGACAGGGGTTTCACCCCTCCACTTT	CASSQAGTGVSPLHF
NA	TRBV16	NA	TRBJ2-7	TGTGCCAGCAGCCAATCAACGGTCGGGTTCGAGCAGTACTTC	CASSQSTVGFEQYF
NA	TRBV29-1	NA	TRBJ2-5	TGCAGCGCCATGATAGGGACACTGGGGACCCAGTACTTC	CSAMIGTLGTQYF
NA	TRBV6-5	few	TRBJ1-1	TGTGCCAGCAGTGAGATCACTACCACTGAAGCTTTCTTT	CASSEITTTEAFF
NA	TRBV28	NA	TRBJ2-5	TGTGCCAGCAGTTCCGGGACTTTCCCCCCGTACTTC	CASSSGTFPPYF
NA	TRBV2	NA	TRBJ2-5	TGTGCCAGCATTGGAGACAGACAAGAGACCCAGTACTTC	CASIGDRQETQYF
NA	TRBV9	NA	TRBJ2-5	TGTGCCAGCAGCCCGATGGAGATGGAGACCCAGTACTTC	CASSPMEMETQYF
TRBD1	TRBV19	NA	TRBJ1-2	TGTGCCAGTAGAGCCCAGGGGGCTATCAGCTATGGCTACACCTTC	CASRAQGAISYGYTF
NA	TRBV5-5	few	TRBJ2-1	TGTGCCAGCACCCGGTGGTCTAGCGAGAACAATGAGCAGTTCTTC	CASTRWSSENNEQFF
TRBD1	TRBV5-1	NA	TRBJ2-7	TGCGCCAGCAGCACCCGACAGGGGAACTACGAGCAGTACTTC	CASSTRQGNYEQYF
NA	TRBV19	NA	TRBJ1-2	TGTGCCAGTAGTGGTGGGTCCAGGGCCTTGAAAGGCTACACCTTC	CASSGGSRALKGYTF
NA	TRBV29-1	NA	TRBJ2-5	TGCAGCGTTGAAGTAGGGTCAGTAGGGGGGACCCAGTACTTC	CSVEVGSVGGTQYF
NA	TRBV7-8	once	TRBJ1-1	TGTGCCAGCAGCACAGGACAGCGAAGGACTGAAGCTTTCTTT	CASSTGQRRTEAFF
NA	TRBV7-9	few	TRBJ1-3	TGTGCCAGCAGCTTAGGGGCAAACACCATATATTTT	CASSLGANTIYF
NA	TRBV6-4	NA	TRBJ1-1	TGTGCCAGCAGTCAGGGGACGCACACTGAAGCTTTCTTT	CASSQGTHTEAFF
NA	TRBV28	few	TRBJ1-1	TGTGCCAGCAGACCCTTACTAGGGGGGGGCACTGAAGCTTTCTTT	CASRPLLGGGTEAFF
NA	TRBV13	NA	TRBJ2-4	TGTGCCAGCAGCCCACAGGTAGCCAAAAACATTCAGTACTTC	CASSPQVAKNIQYF
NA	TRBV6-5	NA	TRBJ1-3	TGTGCCAGCAGGGAGACAGGAGGAGGCCACACCATATATTTT	CASRETGGGHTIYF
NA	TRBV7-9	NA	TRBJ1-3	TGTGCCAGCAGCTACACGTCCGGGGGAAACACCATATATTTT	CASSYTSGGNTIYF